The 15 T cell receptor beta chains reported below all come from one sample, sequenced in a study of preoperative IRX-2 immunotherapy in early breast cancer. Treatment of the sample: preoperative locoregional IRX-2 cytokine immunotherapy. Only in-frame clones appear in the TCRdb table, and some are missing; sequencing was by immunoSEQ multiplex PCR. The sample has 35,000 to 45,000 clones, roughly four fifths seen once. The material sequenced was lymph node tissue, taken after IRX-2 immunotherapy. These receptors were obtained from a human donor with breast cancer.

A single count supports this clone. V gene TRBV19 combines with J gene TRBJ2-5, with D tentatively TRBD2 (6 bases). With 4 bases removed from V and 4 bases from J, the gap between germline ends came to 10 bases. Germline V gene lookup returns CDR1 LNHDA and CDR2 SQIVND (reference sequence). The CDR3 consists of 13 residues. The CDR3 protein is CASSRRGRETQYF. CDR3 DNA: TGTGCCAGTAGTAGGAGGGGACGAGAGACCCAGTACTTC.

CDR3 region: CASRTRSSDEQFF. The CDR3 DNA is TGTGCCAGCAGGACACGTTCTAGCGATGAGCAGTTCTTC. This chain uses TRBV6-8 with TRBJ2-1; tentatively, D is TRBD2 (6 bases). V was pared by 6 bases and J by 8 bases, with 14 bases between. The CDR3 covers 13 residues. Germline V CDR1 and CDR2: MNHGY, SAAAGT.

The chain has TRBV11-3 and TRBJ2-2, with 7 bases matching TRBD2. Per germline, CDR1 SGHNT and CDR2 YENEEA. The CDR3 is 16 residues long. V lost 1 base to trimming and J lost 7 bases; unmatched junction nucleotides: 9. CDR3 DNA: TGTGCCAGCAGCTTAGGGCCGCGCGGGGGTGGCGGGGAGCTGTTTTTT. This encodes CASSLGPRGGGGELFF.

The chain has TRBV29-1 and TRBJ2-2; D is unclear. This CDR3 has 12 residues. The V gene lost 6 bases and the J gene lost 6 bases, with 11 bases spanning the gap. Germline CDR1 SQVTM, CDR2 ANQGSEA. CDR3 protein: CSVLFIAGELFF. The CDR3 region has the DNA TGCAGCGTATTATTCATCGCCGGGGAGCTGTTTTTT.

This chain connects TRBV28 to TRBJ1-2, with D possibly TRBD1 on 6 matching bases. This CDR3 has 13 amino acids. V was pared by 5 bases and J by 2 bases, with 9 bases between. CDR1 MDHEN and CDR2 SYDVKM come from the germline V gene. This CDR3 reads CASSRQENYGYTF. DNA for the CDR3: TGTGCCAGCAGTCGACAGGAAAACTATGGCTACACCTTC.

This clone was seen just once. This rearrangement joins TRBV18 to TRBJ1-3; no firm D call. V was cut by 5 bases and J by 2 bases, with 10 bases left in between. Germline loops: CDR1 KGHSH, CDR2 LQKENI. The CDR3 length is 14 residues. Here the CDR3 DNA reads TGTGCCAGCTCAGGGATGCAGCCTGGAAACACCATATATTTT. This sequence encodes CASSGMQPGNTIYF.

The chain links TRBV6-8 to TRBJ2-2, with D tentatively TRBD1 (8 bases). CDR1 MNHGY and CDR2 SAAAGT come from the germline V gene. The V end lost 5 bases, the J end lost 1 base, and 20 bases lay between the germline ends. This CDR3 spans 18 amino acids. The chain's CDR3 is CASSIRTGRVRNTGELFF. The DNA of the CDR3 is TGTGCCAGCAGTATACGGACAGGGAGGGTTAGGAACACCGGGGAGCTGTTTTTT.

This clone was observed a handful of times. This sequence joins TRBV28 and TRBJ2-7; 8 bases agree with TRBD1. The length of the CDR3 is 15 residues. The V gene end was trimmed by 3 bases and the J gene end by 0 bases; junction bases not matched to a gene: 4. Germline V gives CDR1 MDHEN, CDR2 SYDVKM. CDR3 sequence: CASSFRDRPSYEQYF. The DNA of the CDR3 is TGTGCCAGCAGTTTCCGGGACAGGCCCTCCTACGAGCAGTACTTC. Variable domain in full (rest from reference TRBV28 and TRBJ2-7): DVKVTQSSRYLVKRTGEKVFLECVQDMDHENMFWYRQDPGLGLRLIYFSYDVKMKEKGDIPEGYSVSREKKERFSLILESASTNQTSMYLCASSFRDRPSYEQYFGPGTRLTVT.

The chain joins TRBV18 to TRBJ2-1, with D uncertain. The CDR3 is made up of 13 amino acids. The germline V and J ends were trimmed by 3 bases and 7 bases, with 10 bases remaining between them. Germline lookup yields CDR1 KGHSH and CDR2 LQKENI. The CDR3 reads CASSPPSVNEQFF. The CDR3 DNA sequence: TGTGCCAGCTCACCTCCTTCAGTGAATGAGCAGTTCTTC.

There are a few counts of this clone. The CDR3 DNA sequence: TGTGCCAGCATTAAGGAGGGCGCTGAAGCTTTCTTT. Translated: CASIKEGAEAFF. The chain links TRBV28 to TRBJ1-1; D remains ambiguous. The CDR3 length is 12 residues. Germline-derived CDR1 and CDR2 are MDHEN and SYDVKM. V lost 7 bases and J 6 bases, leaving 12 bases between the germline ends.

The chain joins TRBV11-3 to TRBJ1-6; D is undetermined. The CDR3 covers 14 residues. The V gene's germline CDR1 is SGHNT and CDR2 YENEEA. Trimming took 4 bases from V and 8 from J, leaving 12 bases between them. The CDR3 sequence: CASSSSAGDSPLHF. In DNA form, the CDR3 reads TGTGCCAGCAGCTCCAGTGCTGGTGATTCACCCCTCCACTTT. Using reference TRBV11-3 and TRBJ1-6 for the parts outside the CDR3, the full variable domain is EAGVVQSPRYKIIEKKQPVAFWCNPISGHNTLYWYLQNLGQGPELLIRYENEEAVDDSQLPKDRFSAERLKGVDSTLKIQPAELGDSAVYLCASSSSAGDSPLHFGNGTRLTVT.

The V and J genes are TRBV7-7 and TRBJ2-1; the match to TRBD2 covers 7 bases. CDR1 is SSHAT and CDR2 is FNYEAQ in the germline V gene (reference sequence). CDR3 length: 16 residues. The junction had 14 bases not matched to a gene; V was cut back by 7 bases and J by 5 bases. In nucleotides, the CDR3 is TGTGCCAGCACCCTTAGCGGGCCCATATTGAACAATGAGCAGTTCTTC. It codes for CASTLSGPILNNEQFF.

DNA of the CDR3: TGTGCCAGCAGCCAAAACTCCGTTTGGGGGAAAGAGACCCAGTACTTC. Encoded protein: CASSQNSVWGKETQYF. The chain recombines TRBV11-3 with TRBJ2-5; tentatively, D is TRBD1 or TRBD2 (5 bases each). Between the trimmed V and J ends, which lost 5 bases and 3 bases, there was a span of 19 bases. This CDR3 is built from 16 residues. The germline V gene encodes CDR1 SGHNT and CDR2 YENEEA.

V gene TRBV18 combines with J gene TRBJ1-2; TRBD1 matches at 9 bases. This CDR3 comprises 18 residues. Per germline, CDR1 KGHSH and CDR2 LQKENI. Losses at the gene ends were 4 bases for V and 0 bases for J; bases not matched to a gene: 12. CDR3: CASSRAGTGFNPNYGYTF. The DNA of the CDR3 is TGTGCCAGCTCACGTGCCGGGACAGGGTTTAACCCTAACTATGGCTACACCTTC.

The chain couples TRBV7-4 to TRBJ2-2; D remains ambiguous. Germline CDR1 SGHVT, CDR2 SQSDAQ. The V and J ends lost 5 bases and 0 bases respectively, with 4 bases between them. There are 13 residues in the CDR3. CDR3 DNA sequence: TGTGCCAGCAGCCTTTCGAACACCGGGGAGCTGTTTTTT. The encoded protein is CASSLSNTGELFF.